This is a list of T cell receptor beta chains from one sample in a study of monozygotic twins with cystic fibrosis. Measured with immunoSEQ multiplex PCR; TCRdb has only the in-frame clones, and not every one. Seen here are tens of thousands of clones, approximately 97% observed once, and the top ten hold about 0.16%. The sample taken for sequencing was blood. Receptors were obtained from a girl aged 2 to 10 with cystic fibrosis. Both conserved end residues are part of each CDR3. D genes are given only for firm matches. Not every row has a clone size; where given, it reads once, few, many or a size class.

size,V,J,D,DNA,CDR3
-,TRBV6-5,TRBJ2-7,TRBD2,TGTGCCAGCAGTTACTCGAGGGTAGCGGGAACCTACGAGCAGTACTTC,CASSYSRVAGTYEQYF
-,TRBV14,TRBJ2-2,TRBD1,TGTGCCAGCAGCCAAGTCATACAGGGGAGTTATGCCGGGGAGCTGTTTTTT,CASSQVIQGSYAGELFF
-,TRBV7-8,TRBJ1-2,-,TGTGCCAGCAGCTTAGCAGGTGGATATGGCTACACCTTC,CASSLAGGYGYTF
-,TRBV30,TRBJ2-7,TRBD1,TGTGCCTGGACTCCGACAGGGGGCTACGAGCAGTACTTC,CAWTPTGGYEQYF
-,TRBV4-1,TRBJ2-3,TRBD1,TGCGCCAGCAGCCAATATCGGACAGGACCTTCCACTAGCACAGATACGCAGTATTTT,CASSQYRTGPSTSTDTQYF
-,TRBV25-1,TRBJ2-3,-,TGTGCCAGCAGGACCGGAGATGGTTTAGATACGCAGTATTTT,CASRTGDGLDTQYF
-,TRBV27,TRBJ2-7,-,TGTGCCAGCAGTCCGGGGCAGACAGGAGTCCTCTACGAGCAGTACTTC,CASSPGQTGVLYEQYF
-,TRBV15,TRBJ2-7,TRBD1,TGTGCCACCAGCCAGGGGACAGGGTCCCACGAGCAGTACTTC,CATSQGTGSHEQYF
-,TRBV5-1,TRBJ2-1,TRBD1,TGCGCCAGCAGCTTACCGTCGACAGGGAACCGCGATCGGTTCTTC,CASSLPSTGNRDRFF
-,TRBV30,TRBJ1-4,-,TGTGCCTCCTCCCTGGGGGAAAAACTGTTTTTT,CASSLGEKLFF
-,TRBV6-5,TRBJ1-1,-,TGTGCCAGCAGTTACTCGACAGCGAACACTGAAGCTTTCTTT,CASSYSTANTEAFF
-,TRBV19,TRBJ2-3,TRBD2,TGTGCCAGTAGTACCCGACTAGCGGGAGAATTTTACACAGATACGCAGTATTTT,CASSTRLAGEFYTDTQYF
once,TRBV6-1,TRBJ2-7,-,TGTGCCAGCAGTGAAGGGTCGGGTAACTCCTACGAGCAGTACTTC,CASSEGSGNSYEQYF
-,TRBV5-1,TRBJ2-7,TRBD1,TGCGCCAGCAGCTTGATGACAGGGGTGCACAACGAGCAGTACTTC,CASSLMTGVHNEQYF
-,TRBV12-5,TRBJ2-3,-,TGTGCTAGTCACGGAGTAACAGATACGCAGTATTTT,CASHGVTDTQYF
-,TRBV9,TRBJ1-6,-,TGTGCCAGCAGCGTAGAGACCCGGGATTCACCCCTCCACTTT,CASSVETRDSPLHF
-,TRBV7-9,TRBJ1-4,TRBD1,TGTGCCAGCAGCCCGGGGACAGCTGAGAATGAAAAACTGTTTTTT,CASSPGTAENEKLFF
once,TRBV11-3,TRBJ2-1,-,TGTGCCAGCAGCTTAGACGGATACAATGAGCAGTTCTTC,CASSLDGYNEQFF
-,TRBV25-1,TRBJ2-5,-,TGTGCCAGCAGTCAGACCTCCAGGCTCCAAGAGACCCAGTACTTC,CASSQTSRLQETQYF
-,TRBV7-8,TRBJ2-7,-,TGTGCCAGCAGCTTCTTCTGGGGGATGGGAGACTCCTACGAGCAGTACTTC,CASSFFWGMGDSYEQYF
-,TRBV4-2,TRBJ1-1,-,TGTGCCAGCAGATACCTCGGAGAGGGCACTGAAGCTTTCTTT,CASRYLGEGTEAFF
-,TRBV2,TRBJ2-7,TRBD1,TGTGCCAGCAGTTCCCGGACAGGCGGGTACGAGCAGTACTTC,CASSSRTGGYEQYF
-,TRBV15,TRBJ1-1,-,TGTGCCACCAGCTTTCTCCGGGGTGCGAACACTGAAGCTTTCTTT,CATSFLRGANTEAFF
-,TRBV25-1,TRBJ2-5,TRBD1,TGTGCCAGCAGTGATGGCCGGGACAGAGAGACCCAGTACTTC,CASSDGRDRETQYF
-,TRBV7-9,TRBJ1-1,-,TGTGCCAGCAGCCCCTTAGACAGGAAGACTGAAGCTTTCTTT,CASSPLDRKTEAFF
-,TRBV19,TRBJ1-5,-,TGTGCCAGTACACACTTGGGCAATCAGCCCCAGCATTTT,CASTHLGNQPQHF
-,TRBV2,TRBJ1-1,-,TGTGCCAGCAAAGACAGTTCCCTGGGGAACACTGAAGCTTTCTTT,CASKDSSLGNTEAFF
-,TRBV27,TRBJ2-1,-,TGTGCCAGCAGGGGGAGGAGCTCCTACAATGAGCAGTTCTTC,CASRGRSSYNEQFF
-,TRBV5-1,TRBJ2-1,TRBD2,TGCGCCAGCAGCCCAAACACGGGACTAGTTGGTGAGCAGTTCTTC,CASSPNTGLVGEQFF
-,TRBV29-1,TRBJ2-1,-,TGCAGCGTGGACGACCGGGGGTACAATGAGCAGTTCTTC,CSVDDRGYNEQFF
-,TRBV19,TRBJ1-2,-,TGTGCCAGTAGTTCACATTCCGGGACACTCTCTAACTATGGCTACACCTTC,CASSSHSGTLSNYGYTF
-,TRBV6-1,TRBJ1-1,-,TGTGCCAGCAGTGGGGCTTACACTGAAGCTTTCTTT,CASSGAYTEAFF
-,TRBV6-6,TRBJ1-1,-,TGTGCCAGCAGTATTGGGGGTCTGACTGAAGCTTTCTTT,CASSIGGLTEAFF
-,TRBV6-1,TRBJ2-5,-,TGTGCCAGCAGTGAAGCAGTGGATTGGGAGACCCAGTACTTC,CASSEAVDWETQYF
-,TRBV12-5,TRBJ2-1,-,TGTGCTAGTGGTTCTAGGGACCGCCAATTCTCCTACAATGAGCAGTTCTTC,CASGSRDRQFSYNEQFF
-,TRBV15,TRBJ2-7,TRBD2,TGTGCCACCAGCAGAGGGCCTAGCGGGATTTACGAGCAGTACTTC,CATSRGPSGIYEQYF